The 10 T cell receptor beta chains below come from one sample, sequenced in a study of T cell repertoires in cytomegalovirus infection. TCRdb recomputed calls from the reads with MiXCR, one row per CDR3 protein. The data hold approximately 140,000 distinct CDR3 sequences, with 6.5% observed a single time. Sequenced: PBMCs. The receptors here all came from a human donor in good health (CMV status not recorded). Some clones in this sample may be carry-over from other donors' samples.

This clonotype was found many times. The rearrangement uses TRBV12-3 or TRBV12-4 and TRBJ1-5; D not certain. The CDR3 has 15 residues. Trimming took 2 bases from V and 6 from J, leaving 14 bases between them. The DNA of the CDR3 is TGTGCCAGCAGTTTAAGGCAGGCTGGCGGTCAGCCCCAGCATTTT. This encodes CASSLRQAGGQPQHF.

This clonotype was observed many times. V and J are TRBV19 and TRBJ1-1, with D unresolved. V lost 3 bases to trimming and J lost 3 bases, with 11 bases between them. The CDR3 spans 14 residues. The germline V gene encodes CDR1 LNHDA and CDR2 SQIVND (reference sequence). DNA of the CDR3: TGTGCCAGTAGTATGGTTTACCGCCACACTGAAGCTTTCTTT. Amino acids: CASSMVYRHTEAFF.

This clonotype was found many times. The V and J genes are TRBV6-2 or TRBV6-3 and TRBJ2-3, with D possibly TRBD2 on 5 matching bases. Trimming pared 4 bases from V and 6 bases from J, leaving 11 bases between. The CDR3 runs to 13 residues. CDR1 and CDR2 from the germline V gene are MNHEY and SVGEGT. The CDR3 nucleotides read TGTGCCAGCAGTTGGGGAGATACTGATACGCAGTATTTT. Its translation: CASSWGDTDTQYF.

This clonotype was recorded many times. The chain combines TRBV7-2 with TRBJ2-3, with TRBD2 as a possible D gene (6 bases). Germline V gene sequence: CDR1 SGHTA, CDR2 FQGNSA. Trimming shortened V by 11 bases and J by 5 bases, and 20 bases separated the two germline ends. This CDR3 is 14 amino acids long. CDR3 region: CASLRRGGGDTQYF. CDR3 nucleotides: TGTGCCTCACTCAGGCGGGGAGGCGGAGATACGCAGTATTTT.

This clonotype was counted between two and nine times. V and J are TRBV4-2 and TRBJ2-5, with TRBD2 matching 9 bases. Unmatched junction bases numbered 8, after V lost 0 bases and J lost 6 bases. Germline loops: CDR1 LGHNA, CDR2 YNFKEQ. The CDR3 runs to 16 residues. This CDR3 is CASSQDLSGGVKTQYF. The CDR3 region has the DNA TGTGCCAGCAGCCAAGATCTTAGCGGGGGTGTGAAGACCCAGTACTTC.

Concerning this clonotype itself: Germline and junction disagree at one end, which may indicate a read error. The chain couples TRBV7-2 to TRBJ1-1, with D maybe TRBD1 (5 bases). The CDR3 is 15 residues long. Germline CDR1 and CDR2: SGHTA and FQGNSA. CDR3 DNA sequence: TGTGTCAGCAGCTATGGGGGAGTCCTTGACACTGAAGCTTTCTTT. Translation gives CVSSYGGVLDTEAFF.

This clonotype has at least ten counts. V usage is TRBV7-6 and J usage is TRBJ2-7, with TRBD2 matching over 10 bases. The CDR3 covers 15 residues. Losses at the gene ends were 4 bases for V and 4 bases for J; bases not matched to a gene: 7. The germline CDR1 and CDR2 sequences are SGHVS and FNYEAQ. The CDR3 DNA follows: TGTGCCAGCAGCTACTTAGCGGGGGGTGTGTACGAGCAGTACTTC. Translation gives CASSYLAGGVYEQYF. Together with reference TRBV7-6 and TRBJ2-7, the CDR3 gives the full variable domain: GAGVSQSPRYKVTKRGQDVALRCDPISGHVSLYWYRQALGQGPEFLTYFNYEAQQDKSGLPNDRFSAERPEGSISTLTIQRTEQRDSAMYRCASSYLAGGVYEQYFGPGTRLTVT.

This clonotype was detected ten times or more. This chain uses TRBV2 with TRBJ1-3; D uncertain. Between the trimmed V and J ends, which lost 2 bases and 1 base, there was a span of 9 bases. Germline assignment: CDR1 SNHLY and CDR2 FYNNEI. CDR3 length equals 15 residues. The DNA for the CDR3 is TGTGCCAGCAGTGAACCGGGTTGGTCTGGAAACACCATATATTTT. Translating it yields CASSEPGWSGNTIYF.

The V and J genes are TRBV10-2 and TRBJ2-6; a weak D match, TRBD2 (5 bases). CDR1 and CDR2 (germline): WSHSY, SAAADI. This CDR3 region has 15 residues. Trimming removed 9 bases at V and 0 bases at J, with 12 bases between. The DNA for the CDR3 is TGCGCCAGTAGGGAGAGCAACTCTGGGGCCAACGTCCTGACTTTC. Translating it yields CASRESNSGANVLTF.

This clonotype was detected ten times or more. CDR3 nucleotide sequence: TGTGCCAGCAGCTTAGTACAGTTCGGTGAGCAGTTCTTC. Protein: CASSLVQFGEQFF. The chain is built from TRBV7-8 and TRBJ2-1; D is ambiguous. The CDR3 extends over 13 amino acids. V lost 1 base and J lost 9, with 10 bases in between. Germline V CDR1 and CDR2: SGHVS, FQNEAQ.